This TCR beta chain came from a study of cytomegalovirus exposure and HLA in healthy donors. Overall study findings and caveats: The authors confirmed in vitro that a few CMV-associated chains were specific for CMV antigens. Analyses of presence and absence presupposed an approximately uniform sequencing depth across donors.

There are 16 residues in the CDR3. Germline V gene data show CDR1 as SQVTM and CDR2 as ANQGSEA. V shed 7 bases, J shed 1 base, and the junction held 14 bases outside the gene matches. Note on this clone: What it recognizes is unknown.

Researchers ran the PCR with 60 Vbeta and 13 Jbeta primers. Measured with immunoSEQ multiplex PCR; TCRdb has only the in-frame clones, and not every one. Of around 170,000 clones in the sample, about three quarters were seen once. The sequence came from a man younger than 35 in good health and CMV-seronegative. J is TRBJ2-5 and V is TRBV29-1, with TRBD2 matching 8 bases. Sequencing used PBMCs. CDR3 loop: CSAHPGQRGFQETQYF. CDR3 in DNA: TGCAGCGCCCACCCCGGTCAGCGGGGGTTCCAAGAGACCCAGTACTTC.